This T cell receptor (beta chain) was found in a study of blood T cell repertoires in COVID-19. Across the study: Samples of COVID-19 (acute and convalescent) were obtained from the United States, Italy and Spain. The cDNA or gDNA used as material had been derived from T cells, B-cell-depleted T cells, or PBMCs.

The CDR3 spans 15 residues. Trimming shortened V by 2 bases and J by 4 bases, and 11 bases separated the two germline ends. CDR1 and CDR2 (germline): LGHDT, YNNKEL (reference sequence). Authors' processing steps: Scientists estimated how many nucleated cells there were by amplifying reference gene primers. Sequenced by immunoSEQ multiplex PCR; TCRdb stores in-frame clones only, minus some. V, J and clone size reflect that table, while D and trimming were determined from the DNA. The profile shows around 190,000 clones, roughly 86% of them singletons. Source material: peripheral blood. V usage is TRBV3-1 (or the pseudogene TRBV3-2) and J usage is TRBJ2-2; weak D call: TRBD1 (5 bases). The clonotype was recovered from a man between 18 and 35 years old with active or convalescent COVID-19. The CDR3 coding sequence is TGTGCCAGCAGCCAATTATCAGGGTCCACCGGGGAGCTGTTTTTT. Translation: CASSQLSGSTGELFF.